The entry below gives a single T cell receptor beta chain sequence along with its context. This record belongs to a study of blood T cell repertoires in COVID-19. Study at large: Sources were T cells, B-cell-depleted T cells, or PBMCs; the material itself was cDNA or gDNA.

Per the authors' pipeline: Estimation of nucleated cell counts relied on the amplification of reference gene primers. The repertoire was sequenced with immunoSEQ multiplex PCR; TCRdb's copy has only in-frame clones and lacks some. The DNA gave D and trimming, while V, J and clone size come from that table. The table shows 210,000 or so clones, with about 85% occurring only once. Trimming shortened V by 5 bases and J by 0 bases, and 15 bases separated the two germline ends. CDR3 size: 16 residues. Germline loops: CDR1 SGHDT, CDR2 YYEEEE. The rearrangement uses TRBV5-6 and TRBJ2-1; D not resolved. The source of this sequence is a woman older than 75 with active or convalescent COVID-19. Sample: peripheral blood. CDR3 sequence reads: CASRLRVISSYNEQFF. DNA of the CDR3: TGTGCCAGCAGGTTACGGGTGATTAGCTCCTACAATGAGCAGTTCTTC.